This entry is about one T cell receptor beta chain. Measured with immunoSEQ multiplex PCR; TCRdb has only the in-frame clones, and not every one. The table records a few hundred thousand clones, around 89% of them present only once. This sample is drawn from a study of blood T cell repertoires in COVID-19. Germline V gene lookup returns CDR1 SEHNR and CDR2 FQNEAQ (reference sequence). CDR3 length equals 15 residues. After removal of 3 bases from V and 2 bases from J, the junction contained 5 bases not matched to a gene. This chain joins TRBV7-9 and TRBJ2-7; 9 bases are a match to TRBD2. The receptor comes from a man aged 30 to 45 who had been exposed to COVID-19. What was sequenced was PBMCs or T cells enriched from blood (not recorded which). The CDR3 coding sequence is TGTGCCAGCAGCTTGAGCGGGGGGCTCACCTACGAGCAGTACTTC. This translates into CASSLSGGLTYEQYF.